These 5 T cell receptor beta chains were sequenced from one sample in a study of vaccination and CD4 T cells after COVID-19. At the Johns Hopkins FTIC core, DNA taken from cultured CD4+ T cells was sequenced by way of the Oncomine TCR Beta short-read assay. TCRdb fed the PCR reads into MiXCR, producing one record per CDR3 protein. The table includes 6,200 or so distinct CDR3 sequences, roughly 70% detected once. The antigens of these receptors remain unknown. Treatment here: approximately nine-day PBMC culture with coronavirus spike peptide pools or control peptides (ViraFEST assay). What was sequenced was CD4+ T cells from blood, cultured in vitro. The receptor set was obtained from a human donor who had recovered from COVID-19.

V gene TRBV20-1 combines with J gene TRBJ1-1; perhaps TRBD1 as D (5 bases). V shed 1 base and J shed 1 base, with 19 bases lying between them. Germline V gene lookup returns CDR1 DFQATT and CDR2 SNEGSKA (reference sequence). The CDR3 is 17 residues long. CDR3 in amino acids: CSARVRKLGDPNTEAFF. CDR3 DNA: TGCAGTGCTAGAGTACGGAAACTAGGGGATCCGAACACTGAAGCTTTCTTT.

The CDR3 DNA reads as TGTGCCAGCAGCTTGATTCCGCCGTCCAGTGGCTACACCTTC. This gives the protein CASSLIPPSSGYTF. The chain links TRBV5-8 to TRBJ1-2; D is unclear. The CDR3 length is 14 residues. From germline, CDR1 is SGHTS and CDR2 YDEGEE. V lost 1 base, J lost 7 bases, and 14 bases lay in between.

This clonotype has only a few counts. The chain links TRBV7-9 to TRBJ2-3, with 8 bases identical to TRBD1. Losses at the gene ends were 5 bases for V and 4 bases for J; bases not matched to a gene: 11. Germline V CDR1 and CDR2: SEHNR, FQNEAQ (reference sequence). The CDR3 consists of 16 residues. The CDR3 spells CASSDPIRGRADTQYF. The CDR3 DNA reads as TGTGCCAGCAGCGACCCCATCAGGGGGCGTGCAGATACGCAGTATTTT.

The genes are TRBV20-1 and TRBJ2-7; TRBD2 aligns across 12 bases. This CDR3 has 16 residues. In germline, CDR1 is DFQATT, CDR2 SNEGSKA (reference sequence). After removal of 1 base from V and 0 bases from J, the junction contained 4 bases not matched to a gene. CDR3 DNA: TGCAGTGCTAGAGGACGACTAGCGGGAGCCTCCTACGAGCAGTACTTC. This codes for CSARGRLAGASYEQYF.

The chain combines TRBV25-1 with TRBJ1-6; weak D call: TRBD1 (6 bases). Trimming left V 5 bases short and J 9 bases short, with 14 bases between. CDR3 length: 14 residues. CDR1 MGHDK and CDR2 SYGVNS come from the germline V gene. The CDR3 here is CASSQWGGRSPLHF. Written as DNA, the CDR3 is TGTGCCAGCAGTCAGTGGGGGGGGCGTTCACCCCTCCACTTT. The full variable domain, its missing parts supplied by reference TRBV25-1 and TRBJ1-6, is EADIYQTPRYLVIGTGKKITLECSQTMGHDKMYWYQQDPGMELHLIHYSYGVNSTEKGDLSSESTVSRIRTEHFPLTLESARPSHTSQYLCASSQWGGRSPLHFGNGTRLTVT.